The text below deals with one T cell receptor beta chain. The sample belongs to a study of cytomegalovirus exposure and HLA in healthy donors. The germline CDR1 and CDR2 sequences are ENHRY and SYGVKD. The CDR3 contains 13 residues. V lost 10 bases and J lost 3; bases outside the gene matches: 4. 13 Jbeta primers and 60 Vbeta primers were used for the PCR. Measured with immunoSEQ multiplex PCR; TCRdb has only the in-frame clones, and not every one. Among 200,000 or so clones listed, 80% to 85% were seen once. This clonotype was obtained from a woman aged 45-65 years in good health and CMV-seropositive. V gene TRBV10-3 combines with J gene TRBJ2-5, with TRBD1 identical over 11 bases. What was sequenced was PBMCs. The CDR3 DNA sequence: TGTGCCACCCGGACAGGGGGCGAAGAGACCCAGTACTTC. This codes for CATRTGGEETQYF.